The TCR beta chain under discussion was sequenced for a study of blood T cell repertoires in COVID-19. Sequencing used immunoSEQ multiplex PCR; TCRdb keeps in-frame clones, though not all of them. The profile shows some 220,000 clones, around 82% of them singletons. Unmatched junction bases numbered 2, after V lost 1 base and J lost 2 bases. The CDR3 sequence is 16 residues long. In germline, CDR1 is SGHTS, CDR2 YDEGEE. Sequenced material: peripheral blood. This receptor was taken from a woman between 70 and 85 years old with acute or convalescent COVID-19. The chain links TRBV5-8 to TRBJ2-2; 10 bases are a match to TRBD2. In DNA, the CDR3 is TGTGCCAGCAGCTTGCTAGCGGGGGCCAACACCGGGGAGCTGTTTTTT. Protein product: CASSLLAGANTGELFF.